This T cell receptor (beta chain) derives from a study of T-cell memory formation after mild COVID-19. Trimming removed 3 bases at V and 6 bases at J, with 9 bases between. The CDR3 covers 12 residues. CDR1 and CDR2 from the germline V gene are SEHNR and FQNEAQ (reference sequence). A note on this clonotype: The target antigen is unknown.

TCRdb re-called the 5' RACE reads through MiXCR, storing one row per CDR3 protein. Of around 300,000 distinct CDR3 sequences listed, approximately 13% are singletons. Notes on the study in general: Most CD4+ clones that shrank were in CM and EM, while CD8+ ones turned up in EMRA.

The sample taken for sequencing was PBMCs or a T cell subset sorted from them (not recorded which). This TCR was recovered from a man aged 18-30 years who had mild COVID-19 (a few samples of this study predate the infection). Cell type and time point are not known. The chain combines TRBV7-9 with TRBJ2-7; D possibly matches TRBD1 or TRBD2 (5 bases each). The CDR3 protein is CASSFEGREQYF. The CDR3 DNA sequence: TGTGCCAGCAGCTTTGAGGGGCGCGAGCAGTACTTC.